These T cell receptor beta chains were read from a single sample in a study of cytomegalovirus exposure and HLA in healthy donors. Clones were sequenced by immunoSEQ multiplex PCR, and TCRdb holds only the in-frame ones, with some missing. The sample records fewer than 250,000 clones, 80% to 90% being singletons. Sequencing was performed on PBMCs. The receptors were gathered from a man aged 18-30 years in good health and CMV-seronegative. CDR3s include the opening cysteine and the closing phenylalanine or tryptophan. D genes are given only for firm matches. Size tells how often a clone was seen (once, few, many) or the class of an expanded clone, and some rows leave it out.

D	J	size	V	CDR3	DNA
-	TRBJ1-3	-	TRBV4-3	CASSQDQGFVRNTIYF	TGCGCCAGCAGCCAAGATCAGGGGTTTGTTAGGAACACCATATATTTT
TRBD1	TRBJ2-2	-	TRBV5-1	CASSWTGVTGELFF	TGCGCCAGCAGCTGGACAGGGGTCACCGGGGAGCTGTTTTTT
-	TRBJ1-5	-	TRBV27	CASSLGVRYQPQHF	TGTGCCAGCAGTTTGGGAGTGAGGTATCAGCCCCAGCATTTT
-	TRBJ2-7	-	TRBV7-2	CASPLPQYWAGYEQYF	TGTGCCAGCCCGCTCCCCCAATACTGGGCGGGTTACGAGCAGTACTTC
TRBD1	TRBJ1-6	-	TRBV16	CASSQSGQYPSPLHF	TGTGCCAGCAGCCAATCGGGACAGTATCCATCACCCCTCCACTTT
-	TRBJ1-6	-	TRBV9	CASSVEGQGYSPLHF	TGTGCCAGCAGCGTAGAGGGGCAGGGGTATTCACCCCTCCACTTT
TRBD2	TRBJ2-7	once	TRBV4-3	CASSQVFPRGGLDEQYF	TGCGCCAGCAGCCAAGTTTTCCCGCGGGGGGGCCTCGACGAGCAGTACTTC
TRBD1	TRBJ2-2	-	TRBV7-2	CASRQTGGVDYVSGELFF	TGTGCCAGCAGACAGACAGGGGGCGTTGATTATGTGTCCGGGGAGCTGTTTTTT
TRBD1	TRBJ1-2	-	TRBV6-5	CASRGLGQGAVYTF	TGTGCCAGCAGGGGCCTAGGGCAGGGGGCAGTCTACACCTTC
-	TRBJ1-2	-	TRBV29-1	CSVPRGGGYTF	TGCAGCGTACCTAGAGGAGGCGGCTACACCTTC
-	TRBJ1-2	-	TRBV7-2	CASSLGAVNYGYTF	TGTGCCAGCAGCTTAGGGGCAGTAAACTATGGCTACACCTTC
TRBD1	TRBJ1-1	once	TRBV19	CASSIKAGGSSEAFF	TGTGCCAGTAGTATTAAAGCAGGGGGGTCGTCTGAAGCTTTCTTT
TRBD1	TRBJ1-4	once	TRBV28	CVSGDRKEKLFF	TGTGTCTCCGGGGACAGAAAGGAAAAACTGTTTTTT
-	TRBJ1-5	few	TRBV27	CASSLRYSNQPQHF	TGTGCCAGCAGTTTACGGTACAGCAATCAGCCCCAGCATTTT
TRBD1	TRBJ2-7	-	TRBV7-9	CASSYGTGVYEQYF	TGTGCCAGCAGCTACGGGACAGGGGTATACGAGCAGTACTTC
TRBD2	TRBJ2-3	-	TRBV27	CASKPGLAGGRQSTQYF	TGTGCCAGCAAACCGGGACTAGCGGGGGGACGCCAAAGTACGCAGTATTTT
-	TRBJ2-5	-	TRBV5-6	CASSLNSETQYF	TGTGCCAGCAGCTTGAATTCGGAGACCCAGTACTTC
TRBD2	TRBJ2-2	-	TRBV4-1	CASSRGGLAGELFF	TGCGCCAGCAGCCGAGGAGGACTAGCTGGGGAGCTGTTTTTT
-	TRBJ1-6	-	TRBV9	CASSVRGNSPLHF	TGTGCCAGCAGCGTAAGAGGGAATTCACCCCTCCACTTT
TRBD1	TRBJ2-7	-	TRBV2	CASRRPGTGGTYEQYF	TGTGCCAGCAGAAGACCCGGGACAGGGGGAACCTACGAGCAGTACTTC
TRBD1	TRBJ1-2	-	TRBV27	CASSSTETGTLYGYTF	TGTGCCAGCAGTTCGACAGAGACAGGGACTCTCTATGGCTACACCTTC
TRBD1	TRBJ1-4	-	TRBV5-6	CASSQMTGYNEKLFF	TGTGCCAGCAGCCAAATGACAGGGTACAATGAAAAACTGTTTTTT
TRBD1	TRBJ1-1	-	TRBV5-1	CASSQGDTEAFF	TGCGCCAGCAGCCAGGGGGACACTGAAGCTTTCTTT
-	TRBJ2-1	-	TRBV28	CASTTTGLYNEQFF	TGTGCCAGCACAACAACAGGGTTGTACAATGAGCAGTTCTTC
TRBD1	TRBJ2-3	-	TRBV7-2	CASSWVVRQGGTDTQYF	TGTGCCAGCAGCTGGGTGGTGCGACAGGGGGGCACAGATACGCAGTATTTT
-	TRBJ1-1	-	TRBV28	CASSFEQAAREAFF	TGTGCCAGCAGTTTTGAACAGGCCGCACGAGAAGCTTTCTTT
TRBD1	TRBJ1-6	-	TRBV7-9	CASSFPRGTGVNYSPLHF	TGTGCCAGCAGCTTCCCCCGGGGGACAGGGGTGAATTATTCACCCCTCCACTTT
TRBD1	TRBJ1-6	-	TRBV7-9	CASSLVSGQGRSPLHF	TGTGCCAGCAGCTTAGTGTCGGGACAGGGACGTTCACCCCTCCACTTT
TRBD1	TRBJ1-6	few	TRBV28	CASRSSQGSHSPLHF	TGTGCCAGCAGGAGTTCACAGGGGTCGCATTCACCCCTCCACTTT
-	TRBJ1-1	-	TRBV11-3	CASSKTGGEAFF	TGTGCCAGCAGCAAGACAGGCGGTGAAGCTTTCTTT
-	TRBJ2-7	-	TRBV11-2	CASSAYSLRAGKTYEQYF	TGTGCCAGCAGTGCTTATTCATTAAGGGCAGGGAAAACCTACGAGCAGTACTTC
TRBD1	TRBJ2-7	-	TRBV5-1	CASRRTGTGYEQYF	TGCGCCAGCAGGCGTACCGGGACAGGCTACGAGCAGTACTTC
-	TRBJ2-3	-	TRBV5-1	CASSLDRVSDTQYF	TGCGCCAGCAGCTTGGACAGGGTTTCAGATACGCAGTATTTT
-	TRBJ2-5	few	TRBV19	CASTSGETQYF	TGTGCCAGCACAAGCGGGGAGACCCAGTACTTC
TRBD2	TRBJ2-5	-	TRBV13	CASSPPQAGVETQYF	TGTGCCAGCAGCCCCCCCCAAGCGGGGGTGGAGACCCAGTACTTC
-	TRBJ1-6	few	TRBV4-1	CASSQERLAVPLHF	TGCGCCAGCAGCCAAGAAAGATTGGCTGTCCCCCTCCACTTT
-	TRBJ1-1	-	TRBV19	CASSNPRTEAFF	TGTGCCAGTAGTAACCCGAGGACTGAAGCTTTCTTT
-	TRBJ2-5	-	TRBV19	CASSISGTGRETQYF	TGTGCCAGTAGTATTTCTGGAACAGGCCGAGAGACCCAGTACTTC
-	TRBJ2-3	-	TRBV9	CASSVGGRAADTQYF	TGTGCCAGCAGCGTAGGGGGCAGGGCAGCAGATACGCAGTATTTT
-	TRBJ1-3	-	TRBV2	CASSEQGLGTIYF	TGTGCCAGCAGTGAACAGGGGTTGGGCACCATATATTTT
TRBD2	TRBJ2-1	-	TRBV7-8	CASSLALAVTYNEQFF	TGTGCCAGCAGCTTAGCTCTAGCGGTCACCTACAATGAGCAGTTCTTC
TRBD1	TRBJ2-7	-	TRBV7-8	CASSLSMTGAGEQYF	TGTGCCAGCAGCTTATCGATGACAGGGGCCGGCGAGCAGTACTTC
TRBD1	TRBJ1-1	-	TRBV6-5	CASNNRGYTEAFF	TGTGCCAGCAATAACAGGGGATACACTGAAGCTTTCTTT
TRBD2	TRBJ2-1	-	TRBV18	CASSRRGTSGSYNEQFF	TGTGCCAGCTCACGACGAGGGACTAGCGGCTCCTACAATGAGCAGTTCTTC
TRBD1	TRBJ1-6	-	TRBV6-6	CASSYSTGRNSPLHF	TGTGCCAGCAGTTACTCGACAGGGAGGAATTCACCCCTCCACTTT
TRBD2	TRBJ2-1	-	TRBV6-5	CASWAGGNEQFF	TGTGCCAGCTGGGCGGGGGGTAATGAGCAGTTCTTC
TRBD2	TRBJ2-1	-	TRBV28	CASRYTSANEQFF	TGTGCCAGCAGGTACACTAGCGCCAATGAGCAGTTCTTC
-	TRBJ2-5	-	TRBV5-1	CASRRPQETQYF	TGCGCCAGCAGGAGGCCACAAGAGACCCAGTACTTC
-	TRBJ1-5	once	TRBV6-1	CASTSFLNQPQHF	TGTGCCAGCACCAGTTTTCTCAATCAGCCCCAGCATTTT
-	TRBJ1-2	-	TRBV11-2	CASSFGDSNYGYTF	TGTGCCAGCAGCTTTGGAGACTCTAACTATGGCTACACCTTC